A single sample gave rise to the 4 T cell receptor beta chains below, sequenced in a study of T cell repertoires in ileal Crohn's disease. Only in-frame clones appear in the TCRdb table, and some are missing; sequencing was by immunoSEQ multiplex PCR. Here the sample spans about 11,000 clones, around 70% being singletons. Time point specified: neoterminal ileum biopsy at postoperative endoscopy, about 6 months after surgery. The sample taken for sequencing was ileal tissue. The receptors derive from an adult with Crohn's disease.

This clone was counted once. The chain has TRBV18 and TRBJ1-4; D might be TRBD1 (5 bases). The CDR3 covers 15 residues. The V and J ends lost 4 bases and 5 bases respectively, with 14 bases between them. Per the germline V gene, CDR1 is KGHSH and CDR2 is LQKENI. The chain's CDR3 is CASSLPGTSNEKLFF. CDR3 DNA sequence: TGTGCCAGCTCACTCCCCGGGACTAGCAATGAAAAACTGTTTTTT.

V usage is TRBV6-1 and J usage is TRBJ2-3; D might be TRBD1 (7 bases). With 5 bases removed from V and 1 base from J, the gap between germline ends came to 13 bases. The germline V gene encodes CDR1 MNHNS and CDR2 SASEGT. The CDR3 runs 15 residues. This chain's CDR3 is CASSRGTARTDTQYF. CDR3 DNA sequence: TGTGCCAGCAGTCGGGGGACAGCCCGCACAGATACGCAGTATTTT.

The chain employs TRBV7-6 and TRBJ1-1; D unresolved. The CDR3 has 13 residues. V was pared by 3 bases and J by 0 bases, with 5 bases between. Germline-derived CDR1 and CDR2 are SGHVS and FNYEAQ. CDR3: CASSFTLNTEAFF. CDR3 nucleotide sequence: TGTGCCAGCAGCTTCACTCTGAACACTGAAGCTTTCTTT.

This chain's CDR3 is CASSRTGTGNTIYF. The CDR3 DNA reads as TGTGCCAGCAGTCGGACAGGGACTGGAAACACCATATATTTT. The chain carries TRBV25-1 and TRBJ1-3; 8 bases match TRBD1. This CDR3 has 14 amino acids. CDR1 is MGHDK and CDR2 is SYGVNS in the germline V gene. After removal of 5 bases from V and 2 bases from J, the junction contained 2 bases not matched to a gene.